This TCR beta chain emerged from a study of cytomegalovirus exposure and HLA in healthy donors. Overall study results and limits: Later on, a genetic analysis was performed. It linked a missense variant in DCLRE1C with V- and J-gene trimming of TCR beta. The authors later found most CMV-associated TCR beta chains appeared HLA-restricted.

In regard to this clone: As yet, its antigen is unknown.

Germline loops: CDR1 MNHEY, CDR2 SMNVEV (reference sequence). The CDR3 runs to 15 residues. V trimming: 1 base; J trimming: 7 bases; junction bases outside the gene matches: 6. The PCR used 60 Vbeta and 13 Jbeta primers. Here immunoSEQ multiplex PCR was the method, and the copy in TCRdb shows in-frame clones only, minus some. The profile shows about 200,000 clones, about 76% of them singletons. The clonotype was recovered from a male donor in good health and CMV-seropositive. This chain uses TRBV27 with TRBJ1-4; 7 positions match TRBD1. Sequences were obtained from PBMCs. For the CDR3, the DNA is TGTGCCAGCAGTTTATTAAGGGGGCCAGGTGAAAAACTGTTTTTT. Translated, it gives CASSLLRGPGEKLFF. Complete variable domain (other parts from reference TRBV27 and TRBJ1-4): EAQVTQNPRYLITVTGKKLTVTCSQNMNHEYMSWYRQDPGLGLRQIYYSMNVEVTDKGDVPEGYKVSRKEKRNFPLILESPSPNQTSLYFCASSLLRGPGEKLFFGSGTQLSVL.